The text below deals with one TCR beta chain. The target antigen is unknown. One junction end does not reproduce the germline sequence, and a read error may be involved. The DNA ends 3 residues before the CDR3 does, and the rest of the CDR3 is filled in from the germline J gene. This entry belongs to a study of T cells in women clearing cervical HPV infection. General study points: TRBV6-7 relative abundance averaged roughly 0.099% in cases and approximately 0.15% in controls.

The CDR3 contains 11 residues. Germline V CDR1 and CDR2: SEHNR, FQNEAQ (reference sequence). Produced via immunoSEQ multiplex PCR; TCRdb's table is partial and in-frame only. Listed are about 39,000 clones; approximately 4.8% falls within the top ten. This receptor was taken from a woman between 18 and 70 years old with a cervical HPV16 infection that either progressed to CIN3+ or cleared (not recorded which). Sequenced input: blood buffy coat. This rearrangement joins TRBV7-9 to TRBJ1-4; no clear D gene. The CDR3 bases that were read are TGTTCCAGCAGCCAGACAGAAAAA. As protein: CSSSQTEK. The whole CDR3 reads CSSSQTEKLFF.